Each of the 15 T cell receptor beta chains below was sequenced from the same sample in a study of T cell responses to AZD1222 COVID-19 vaccine. TCRdb keeps only in-frame clones here, not all; method: immunoSEQ multiplex PCR. Here the sample spans roughly 180,000 clones, approximately 93% being singletons. Sequences were derived from peripheral blood, sampled 28 days after the second AZD1222 dose. The source is an adult who received the AZD1222 COVID-19 vaccine.

The chain links TRBV6-1 to TRBJ1-4; D is undetermined. V lost 1 base to trimming and J lost 0 bases, with 15 bases between them. This CDR3 is 18 amino acids long. Germline V lookup: CDR1 MNHNS, CDR2 SASEGT. CDR3 bases: TGTGCCAGCAGTGAAGATGTGGGAACCCAGGCAACTAATGAAAAACTGTTTTTT. This encodes CASSEDVGTQATNEKLFF.

The chain is built from TRBV10-3 and TRBJ1-1, with 10 bases that match TRBD1. V lost 6 bases, J lost 3 bases, and 7 bases stayed unmatched. This CDR3 region has 15 residues. Germline V gene sequence: CDR1 ENHRY, CDR2 SYGVKD. The CDR3 coding sequence is TGTGCCATCAGACGTGGGACAGGGGATGACACTGAAGCTTTCTTT. Translating it yields CAIRRGTGDDTEAFF.

The V call is TRBV4-1, the J call TRBJ2-5; a possible D gene is TRBD1 (6 bases). Germline V gene lookup returns CDR1 MGHRA and CDR2 YSYEKL. The CDR3 has 13 residues. V was shortened by 4 bases and J by 2 bases, with 8 bases between the two germline ends. The CDR3 is CASSPTGQETQYF. The DNA of the CDR3 is TGCGCCAGCAGCCCGACAGGACAAGAGACCCAGTACTTC.

This sequence joins TRBV6-5 and TRBJ1-2; a possible D gene is TRBD1 (5 bases). This CDR3 contains 13 residues. V was shortened by 8 bases and J by 7 bases, with 17 bases between the two germline ends. Germline V gene lookup returns CDR1 MNHEY and CDR2 SVGAGI. CDR3 sequence (DNA): TGTGCCAGCTCCCCGACCGGGACGCCTGGCTACACCTTC. This translates into CASSPTGTPGYTF.

The chain links TRBV7-8 to TRBJ1-5, with 9 bases aligning to TRBD1. V dropped 0 bases and J dropped 4; count of bases not matched to a gene: 4. This CDR3 region has 16 residues. CDR1 is SGHVS, CDR2 FQNEAQ, per germline. The CDR3: CASSLATGGGNQPQHF. For the CDR3, the DNA is TGTGCCAGCAGCTTAGCGACAGGGGGGGGGAATCAGCCCCAGCATTTT.

The V gene is TRBV7-9, the J gene TRBJ1-1; 7 bases agree with TRBD1. CDR3 length: 13 amino acids. Germline V gene sequence: CDR1 SEHNR, CDR2 FQNEAQ (reference sequence). The V gene end was trimmed by 6 bases and the J gene end by 8 bases; junction bases not matched to a gene: 9. The CDR3 DNA reads TGTGCCAGCAGTCACCGGGACAGCCCAGAAGCTTTCTTT. It encodes CASSHRDSPEAFF. Filled out from reference TRBV7-9 and TRBJ1-1, the complete variable domain reads DTGVSQNPRHKITKRGQNVTFRCDPISEHNRLYWYRQTLGQGPEFLTYFQNEAQLEKSRLLSDRFSAERPKGSFSTLEIQRTEQGDSAMYLCASSHRDSPEAFFGQGTRLTVV.

Regarding this clone: At one boundary the junction diverges from the germline segment, which might be a read error. V usage is TRBV5-1 and J usage is TRBJ1-6; no clear D. The CDR3 is 13 amino acids. Germline V gives CDR1 SGHRS, CDR2 YFSETQ. CDR3 in amino acids: CASSTEPSSRLHF. The CDR3, as DNA: TGCGCCAGCAGCACGGAGCCCTCTTCACGCCTCCACTTT.

The chain recombines TRBV5-1 with TRBJ2-3; D might be TRBD1 or TRBD2, each matching 6 bases. Germline V CDR1 and CDR2: SGHRS, YFSETQ. This CDR3 spans 16 amino acids. V shed 3 bases and J shed 3 bases, with 17 bases lying between them. The CDR3 coding sequence is TGCGCCAGCAGCTCGAGGGCGGGGACACAAACAGATACGCAGTATTTT. Translating it yields CASSSRAGTQTDTQYF.

The J gene is TRBJ2-6, the V gene TRBV19; the D gene is possibly TRBD2 (6 bases). Looked up from germline, CDR1 is LNHDA and CDR2 is SQIVND (reference sequence). CDR3 length equals 13 residues. V was shortened by 10 bases and J by 1 base, with 8 bases between the two germline ends. The CDR3 DNA sequence: TGTGCCATCGGGAGTTCTGGGGCCAACGTCCTGACTTTC. This gives the protein CAIGSSGANVLTF. The full variable domain, with the rest looked up from reference TRBV19 and TRBJ2-6, is DGGITQSPKYLFRKEGQNVTLSCEQNLNHDAMYWYRQDPGQGLRLIYYSQIVNDFQKGDIAEGYSVSREKKESFPLTVTSAQKNPTAFYLCAIGSSGANVLTFGAGSRLTVL.

The chain employs TRBV12-3 or TRBV12-4 and TRBJ2-7; D not resolved. The CDR3 runs to 11 residues. V was shortened by 5 bases and J by 6 bases, with 8 bases between the two germline ends. The CDR3 reads CASSPALEQYF. CDR3 sequence (DNA): TGTGCCAGCAGTCCCGCCCTCGAGCAGTACTTC.

In this sample, this clone turned up once. The chain combines TRBV7-9 with TRBJ2-7; D remains unclear. Germline CDR1 SEHNR, CDR2 FQNEAQ (reference sequence). The CDR3 totals 13 residues. V lost 5 bases and J 6 bases, leaving 14 bases between the germline ends. This CDR3 is CASSPAPPAEQYF. As DNA, the CDR3 is TGTGCCAGCAGCCCAGCGCCCCCGGCCGAGCAGTACTTC.

This chain connects TRBV4-1 to TRBJ1-1; D perhaps matches TRBD1 (5 bases). Trimming stripped 0 bases from V and 4 bases from J, with 12 bases between. CDR1 is MGHRA and CDR2 is YSYEKL in the germline V gene. The CDR3 loop spans 15 amino acids. DNA of the CDR3: TGCGCCAGCAGCCAAGAGCAGCTGAGGGGCACTGAAGCTTTCTTT. As protein: CASSQEQLRGTEAFF.

The chain carries TRBV5-1 and TRBJ1-6; D unresolved. Germline loops: CDR1 SGHRS, CDR2 YFSETQ. The germline V and J ends were trimmed by 0 bases and 6 bases, with 7 bases remaining between them. The CDR3 sequence is 14 residues long. CDR3 nucleotide sequence: TGCGCCAGCAGCTTGGGGCAGCCTAATTCACCCCTCCACTTT. Protein product: CASSLGQPNSPLHF.

The chain has TRBV11-3 and TRBJ1-2; D call uncertain. The germline V gene has CDR1 SGHNT and CDR2 YENEEA. CDR3 length equals 12 residues. V was clipped by 5 bases and J by 8 bases, with 12 bases between them. The CDR3 protein is CASSPELLGYTF. The CDR3 DNA is TGTGCCAGCAGCCCTGAACTGCTCGGCTACACCTTC.

The chain joins TRBV30 to TRBJ1-2; D might be TRBD1 (5 bases). The CDR3 spans 13 residues. Trimming took 0 bases from V and 11 from J, leaving 16 bases between them. Germline V lookup: CDR1 GTSNPN, CDR2 SVGIG (reference sequence). CDR3 residues: CAWSVRSAGSYTF. The CDR3 region has the DNA TGTGCCTGGAGTGTACGATCGGCAGGGAGTTACACCTTC. Filled out from reference TRBV30 and TRBJ1-2, the complete variable domain reads SQTIHQWPATLVQPVGSPLSLECTVEGTSNPNLYWYRQAAGRGLQLLFYSVGIGQISSEVPQNLSASRPQDRQFILSSKKLLLSDSGFYLCAWSVRSAGSYTFGSGTRLTVV.